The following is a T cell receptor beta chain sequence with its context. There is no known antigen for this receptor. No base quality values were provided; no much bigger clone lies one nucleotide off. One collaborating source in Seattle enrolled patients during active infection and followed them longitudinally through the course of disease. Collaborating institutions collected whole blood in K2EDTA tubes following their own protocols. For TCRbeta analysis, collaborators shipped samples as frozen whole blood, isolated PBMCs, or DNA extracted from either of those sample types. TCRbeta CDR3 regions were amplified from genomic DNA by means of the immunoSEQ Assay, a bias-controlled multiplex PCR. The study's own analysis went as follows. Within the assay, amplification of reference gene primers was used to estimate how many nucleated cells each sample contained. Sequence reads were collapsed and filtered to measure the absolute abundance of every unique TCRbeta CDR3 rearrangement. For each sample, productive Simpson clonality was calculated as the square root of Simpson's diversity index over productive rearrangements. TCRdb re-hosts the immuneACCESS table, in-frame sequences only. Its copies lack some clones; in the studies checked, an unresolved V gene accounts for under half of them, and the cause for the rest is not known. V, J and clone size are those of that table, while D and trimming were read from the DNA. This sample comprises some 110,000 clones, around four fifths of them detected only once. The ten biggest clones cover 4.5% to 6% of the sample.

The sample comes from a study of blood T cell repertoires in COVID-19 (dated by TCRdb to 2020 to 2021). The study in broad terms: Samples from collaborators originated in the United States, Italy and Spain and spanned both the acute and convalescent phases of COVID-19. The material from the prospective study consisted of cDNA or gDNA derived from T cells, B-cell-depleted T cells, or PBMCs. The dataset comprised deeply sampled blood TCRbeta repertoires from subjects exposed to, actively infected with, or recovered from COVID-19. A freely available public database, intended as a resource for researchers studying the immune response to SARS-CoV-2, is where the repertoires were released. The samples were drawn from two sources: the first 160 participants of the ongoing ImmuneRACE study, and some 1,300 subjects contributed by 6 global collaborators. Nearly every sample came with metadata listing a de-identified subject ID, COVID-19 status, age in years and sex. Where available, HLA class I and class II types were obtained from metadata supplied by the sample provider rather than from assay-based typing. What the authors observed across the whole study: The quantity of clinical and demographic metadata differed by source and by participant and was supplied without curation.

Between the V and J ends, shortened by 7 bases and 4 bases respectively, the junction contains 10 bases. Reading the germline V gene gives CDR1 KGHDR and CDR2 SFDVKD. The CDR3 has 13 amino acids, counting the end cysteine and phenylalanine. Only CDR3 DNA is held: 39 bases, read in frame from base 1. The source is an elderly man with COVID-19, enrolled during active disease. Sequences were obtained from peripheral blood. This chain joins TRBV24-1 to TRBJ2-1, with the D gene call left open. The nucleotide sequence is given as TGTGCCACCAGCAACTTTCCATACAATGAGCAGTTCTTC. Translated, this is CATSNFPYNEQFF.